This T cell receptor (beta chain) came from a study of T-cell reconstitution after alpha-beta-depleted transplantation in children. The V end was cut by 0 bases, the J end by 8 bases, with 14 bases between. The CDR3 has 15 amino acids. The germline CDR1 and CDR2 sequences are ENHRY and SYGVKD. For TCRbeta, the library was prepared with unique molecular identifiers. In TCRdb, the PCR reads were re-called with MiXCR into one record per CDR3 protein. The sample holds some 550,000 distinct CDR3 sequences, around 18% seen once. The starting material was PBMCs from the stem cell graft donor, obtained from the stem cell graft. This clonotype originated in a human donor who donated a stem cell graft to a child with acute lymphoblastic leukemia. V usage is TRBV10-3 and J usage is TRBJ2-1; D not certain. Here the CDR3 reads CAISESSASTDEQFF. In nucleotides, the CDR3 is TGTGCCATCAGTGAGTCCTCGGCGAGCACCGATGAGCAGTTCTTC.